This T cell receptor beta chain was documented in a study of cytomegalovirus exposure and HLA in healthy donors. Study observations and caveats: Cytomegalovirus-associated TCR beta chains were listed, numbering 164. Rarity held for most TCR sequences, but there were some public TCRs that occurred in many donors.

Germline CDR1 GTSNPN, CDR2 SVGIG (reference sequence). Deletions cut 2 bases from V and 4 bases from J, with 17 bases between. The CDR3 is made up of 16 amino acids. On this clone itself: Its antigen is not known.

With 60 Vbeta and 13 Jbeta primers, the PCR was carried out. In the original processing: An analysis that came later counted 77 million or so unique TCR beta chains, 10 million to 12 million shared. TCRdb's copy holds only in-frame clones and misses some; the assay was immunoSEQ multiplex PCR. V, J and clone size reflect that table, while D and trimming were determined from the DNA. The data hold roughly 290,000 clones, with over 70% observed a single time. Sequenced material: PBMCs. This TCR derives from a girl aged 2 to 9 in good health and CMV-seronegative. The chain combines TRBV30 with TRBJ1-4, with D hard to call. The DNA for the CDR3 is TGTGCCTGGAGTTCCGGGGAGGAGCCCTATAATGAAAAACTGTTTTTT. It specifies CAWSSGEEPYNEKLFF.